A selection of T cell receptor beta chains follows, all from one sample in a study of human T cells and chemical hapten exposure. TCRdb used MiXCR to reprocess the RACE reads, holding one entry per CDR3 protein. This sample has some 350,000 distinct CDR3 sequences; about 6.9% occur once, and the top ten carry more than 5.5%. Sample: whole blood, taken in connection with sensitization to the hapten diphenylcyclopropenone (DPC). The receptors shown here come from a woman under 30 with alopecia areata. Some clones in this sample may be carry-over from other donors' samples. Each CDR3 is given with its conserved first and last residue. D genes are given only for firm matches. Clone size is stated in some rows and not others, as once, few, many or a class when expanded.

d_call: .
j_call: TRBJ2-2
v_call: TRBV4-1
clone_size: .
cdr3_nt: TGCGCCAGCAGCCAAGCCCTGAGGGGGAGCGGGGAGCTGTTTTTT
cdr3_aa: CASSQALRGSGELFF

d_call: TRBD2
j_call: TRBJ2-7
v_call: TRBV7-8
clone_size: few
cdr3_nt: TGTGCCAGCAGCTTAGCGACGCGGGGGGCCTCCTACGAGCAGTACTTC
cdr3_aa: CASSLATRGASYEQYF

d_call: TRBD2
j_call: TRBJ2-7
v_call: TRBV29-1
clone_size: few
cdr3_nt: TGCAGCTACTCCGGGACTAGCCCCTACGAGCAGTACTTC
cdr3_aa: CSYSGTSPYEQYF

d_call: .
j_call: TRBJ1-5
v_call: TRBV4-3
clone_size: .
cdr3_nt: TGCGCCAGCAGCCAACACTACAGTGATAGCAATCAGCCCCAGCATTTT
cdr3_aa: CASSQHYSDSNQPQHF

d_call: .
j_call: TRBJ1-1
v_call: TRBV18
clone_size: .
cdr3_nt: TGTGCCAGCTCACCGACTGTGAAAAGGGGGAACACTGAAGCTTTCTTT
cdr3_aa: CASSPTVKRGNTEAFF

d_call: .
j_call: TRBJ1-1
v_call: TRBV25-1
clone_size: few
cdr3_nt: TGTGCCAGCAGTGAATCCTTTGGTGGAAGAAACACTGAAGCTTTCTTT
cdr3_aa: CASSESFGGRNTEAFF

d_call: .
j_call: TRBJ2-7
v_call: TRBV7-2
clone_size: many
cdr3_nt: TGTGCCAGCAGCTTAGTTGGAGGCGGCAGAAGCTCCTACGAGCAGTACTTC
cdr3_aa: CASSLVGGGRSSYEQYF

d_call: .
j_call: TRBJ2-7
v_call: TRBV12-3/TRBV12-4
clone_size: few
cdr3_nt: TGTGCCAGCAGTACCGGGTGGGAGCAGTACTTC
cdr3_aa: CASSTGWEQYF

d_call: .
j_call: TRBJ2-5
v_call: TRBV6-2/TRBV6-3
clone_size: many
cdr3_nt: TGTGCCAGCAGTTACGGGGACACCCAGACCCAGTACTTC
cdr3_aa: CASSYGDTQTQYF

d_call: .
j_call: TRBJ2-3
v_call: TRBV6-5
clone_size: few
cdr3_nt: TGTGCCAGCAGGATAGGTTTTAGCACAGATACGCAGTATTTT
cdr3_aa: CASRIGFSTDTQYF

d_call: TRBD1
j_call: TRBJ1-4
v_call: TRBV7-8
clone_size: .
cdr3_nt: TGTGCCAGCAGCTTAGCGACAGGGGTTGGAACTAATGAAAAACTGTTTTTT
cdr3_aa: CASSLATGVGTNEKLFF

d_call: .
j_call: TRBJ1-6
v_call: TRBV28
clone_size: .
cdr3_nt: TGTGCCAGCAGTGCCCGACGTGGAGGGCCCCCTCTCCACTTT
cdr3_aa: CASSARRGGPPLHF

d_call: TRBD1
j_call: TRBJ2-3
v_call: TRBV28
clone_size: .
cdr3_nt: TGTGCCACCAGACAGGGGGTAACAGATACGCAGTATTTT
cdr3_aa: CATRQGVTDTQYF

d_call: .
j_call: TRBJ2-3
v_call: TRBV9
clone_size: .
cdr3_nt: TGTGCCAGCAGCGTAGTGGGTTCAGATACGCAGTATTTT
cdr3_aa: CASSVVGSDTQYF

d_call: .
j_call: TRBJ2-7
v_call: TRBV6-2/TRBV6-3
clone_size: .
cdr3_nt: TGTGCCAGCAGTACCGGAGTCATAGTCTACGAGCAGTACTTC
cdr3_aa: CASSTGVIVYEQYF

d_call: .
j_call: TRBJ1-2
v_call: TRBV5-1
clone_size: many
cdr3_nt: TGTGCCAGCAGCTTGTCCGACCCTAACTATGGCTACACCTTC
cdr3_aa: CASSLSDPNYGYTF

d_call: TRBD1
j_call: TRBJ1-1
v_call: TRBV4-1
clone_size: many
cdr3_nt: TGCGCCAGCAGCCAAGATCTTTCGACAGGGGGTTATGACCTGGGAGCTTTCTTT
cdr3_aa: CASSQDLSTGGYDLGAFF

d_call: TRBD1
j_call: TRBJ1-2
v_call: TRBV12-3/TRBV12-4
clone_size: many
cdr3_nt: TGTGCCAGCAGCCCGGACAGGGAGGCCTATGGCTACACCTTC
cdr3_aa: CASSPDREAYGYTF

d_call: TRBD2
j_call: TRBJ2-3
v_call: TRBV5-1
clone_size: few
cdr3_nt: TGCGCCAGCAGCCTGATCGAAGCGGGGGCGGTCGGAGATACGCAGTATTTT
cdr3_aa: CASSLIEAGAVGDTQYF

d_call: TRBD2
j_call: TRBJ2-5
v_call: TRBV5-1
clone_size: many
cdr3_nt: TGCGCCAGCAGCTCCCAAGCGGGGGCCCAAGAGACCCAGTACTTC
cdr3_aa: CASSSQAGAQETQYF

d_call: .
j_call: TRBJ1-6
v_call: TRBV2
clone_size: many
cdr3_nt: TGTGCCAGCAGAGGACAGTTCTATAATTCACCCCTCCACTTT
cdr3_aa: CASRGQFYNSPLHF

d_call: .
j_call: TRBJ1-5
v_call: TRBV6-5
clone_size: many
cdr3_nt: TGTGCCAGCAGTTACTCGGTGGTACGGGGGCGAGTAGGACAGCCCCAGCATTTT
cdr3_aa: CASSYSVVRGRVGQPQHF

d_call: TRBD1
j_call: TRBJ1-1
v_call: TRBV12-5
clone_size: many
cdr3_nt: TGTGCTAGTGGCCCCATCTTCGACAGGGCCACTGAAGCTTTCTTT
cdr3_aa: CASGPIFDRATEAFF

d_call: TRBD1
j_call: TRBJ2-3
v_call: TRBV18
clone_size: .
cdr3_nt: TGTGCCAGCTCAAGTGTTCGGACAGGGTACACAGATACGCAGTATTTT
cdr3_aa: CASSSVRTGYTDTQYF

d_call: .
j_call: TRBJ1-5
v_call: TRBV29-1
clone_size: many
cdr3_nt: TGCAGCGTTCGAGGTGACGGCAATCAGCCCCAGCATTTT
cdr3_aa: CSVRGDGNQPQHF

d_call: TRBD2
j_call: TRBJ2-3
v_call: TRBV20-1
clone_size: .
cdr3_nt: TGCAGTGCTCAGCGGGGAGCAAGCACAGATACGCAGTATTTT
cdr3_aa: CSAQRGASTDTQYF

d_call: TRBD1
j_call: TRBJ2-3
v_call: TRBV27
clone_size: .
cdr3_nt: TGTGCCAGCAGTCCGGACAGGGGGCAAAGCACAGATACGCAGTATTTT
cdr3_aa: CASSPDRGQSTDTQYF

d_call: TRBD1
j_call: TRBJ1-4
v_call: TRBV18
clone_size: many
cdr3_nt: TGTGCCAGCTCACCACCGGGAACAGGGGGGACTGAAAAACTGTTTTTT
cdr3_aa: CASSPPGTGGTEKLFF